This passage covers 7 T cell receptor beta chains from one sample sequenced in a study of metastatic and nonmetastatic thyroid tumors (dated by TCRdb to between 2020 and 2021). No treatment had been received by any patient before thyroid surgery. Library construction relied on PCR. Sequencing took place on an Illumina HiSeq 4000. The public reads were quality trimmed at Q25 with fastp and then assembled into clones with MiXCR by TCRdb, keeping productive beta chains. Present in this sample are around 26,000 clones, 20% to 25% of which were seen just once. Roughly 4.5% of the sample is taken by the ten largest. The sample taken for sequencing was adjacent normal tissue. The receptors originated from a female donor with papillary thyroid cancer or a benign thyroid nodule (not recorded which). Some clones in this sample may be carry-over from other donors' samples.

Concerning this clone: It may be a read error: a sequence one base away is much more abundant. The chain carries TRBV24-1 and TRBJ2-7; D is unclear. The germline V gene encodes CDR1 KGHDR and CDR2 SFDVKD. Trimming cost V 4 bases and J 6 bases, with 12 bases left between them. The CDR3 covers 13 residues. The CDR3 here is CATSDTARGEQYF. For the CDR3, the DNA is TGTGCCACCAGTGACACCGCTCGAGGCGAGCAGTACTTC.

This clone was seen more than once but under ten times. The chain has TRBV6-2 or TRBV6-3 and TRBJ1-5; 9 positions match TRBD1. This CDR3 region has 18 residues. The V gene's germline CDR1 is MNHEY and CDR2 SVGEGT. The junction had 14 bases not matched to a gene; V was cut back by 5 bases and J by 3 bases. This CDR3 is CASSPMMEGQGHNQPQHF. Written as DNA, the CDR3 is TGTGCCAGCAGTCCCATGATGGAGGGACAGGGTCACAATCAGCCCCAGCATTTT.

Of note for this clone: Because it lacks the conserved phenylalanine or tryptophan at the end, this CDR3 is likely a read error. It is unclear where the CDR3 begins or ends on the DNA, so no DNA is shown, and the CDR3 is as TCRdb lists it. The chain employs TRBV11-3 and TRBJ1-1; the tabulated D call, TRBD1, remains unverified against the DNA. The CDR3 is 12 amino acids long, termini counted. CDR1 SGHNT and CDR2 YENEEA come from the germline V gene. CDR3 amino acids: CASSLGQTESFL.

The chain uses TRBV19 and TRBJ1-5, with D possibly being TRBD1 (5 bases). V dropped 5 bases and J dropped 2 bases, with 10 bases sitting between them. This CDR3 is 14 amino acids long. Germline V gives CDR1 LNHDA, CDR2 SQIVND (reference sequence). CDR3 amino acids: CASSGGGGNQPQHF. In nucleotides, the CDR3 is TGTGCCAGTAGTGGTGGGGGAGGCAATCAGCCCCAGCATTTT.

Many counts were recorded for this clone. V and J are TRBV5-5 and TRBJ2-5, with 7 positions matching TRBD1. The ends lost 3 bases at V and 1 base at J; junction bases unmatched: 0. The CDR3 length is 13 residues. Germline-derived CDR1 and CDR2 are SGHKS and YYEKEE (reference sequence). The chain's CDR3 is CASSWTGQETQYF. The CDR3, as DNA: TGTGCCAGCAGCTGGACAGGCCAAGAGACCCAGTACTTC.

This chain joins TRBV20-1 and TRBJ2-1; TRBD2 agrees at 8 bases. CDR1 and CDR2 from the germline V gene are DFQATT and SNEGSKA (reference sequence). With 6 bases clipped from V and 9 bases from J, the junction kept 13 bases outside the gene matches. The CDR3 has 14 amino acids. Written as DNA, the CDR3 is TGCAGTGCCGGGGGGGCTAGCGCCAGAATTGAGCAGTTCTTC. This encodes CSAGGASARIEQFF.

For this clone: This likely comes from a read error, as the CDR3 has no conserved phenylalanine or tryptophan at its end. V is TRBV27 and J is TRBJ2-1; 13 bases are shared with TRBD2. The germline V gene has CDR1 MNHEY and CDR2 SMNVEV (reference sequence). V gave up 7 bases and J gave up 9 bases; unmatched junction bases: 9. The CDR3 sequence is 15 residues long. The CDR3 sequence: CASILGLAGVSEQFL. CDR3 in DNA: TGTGCCAGCATCCTTGGACTAGCGGGAGTCAGTGAGCAGTTCTTG.